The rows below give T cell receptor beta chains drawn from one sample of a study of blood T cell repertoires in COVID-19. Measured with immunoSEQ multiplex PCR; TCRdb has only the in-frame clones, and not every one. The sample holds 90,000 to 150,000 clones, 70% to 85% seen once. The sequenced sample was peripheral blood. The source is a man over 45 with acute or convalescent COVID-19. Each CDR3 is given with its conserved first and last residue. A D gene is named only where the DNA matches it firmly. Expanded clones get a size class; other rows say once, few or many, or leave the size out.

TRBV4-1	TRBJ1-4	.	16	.	TGCGCCAGCAGCCAAGACGCAGGGTGGGGTAATGAAAAACTGTTTTTT	CASSQDAGWGNEKLFF
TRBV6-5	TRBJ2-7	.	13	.	TGTGCCAGCAGTTACGGGCAGGGGCTCAAGCAGTACTTC	CASSYGQGLKQYF
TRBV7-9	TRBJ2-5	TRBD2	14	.	TGTGCCAGCAGCGCGACTAGCGGGAGAGAGACCCAGTACTTC	CASSATSGRETQYF
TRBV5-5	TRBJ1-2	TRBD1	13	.	TGTGCCAGCAGCTGGACAGGGGATGAGGGCTACACCTTC	CASSWTGDEGYTF
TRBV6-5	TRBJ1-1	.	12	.	TGTGCCAGCAAACCTAACACAGGGTTGGCTTTCTTT	CASKPNTGLAFF
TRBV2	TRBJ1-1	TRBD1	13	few	TGTGCCAGCAGCGCAGAAGGGACAGTAAAAGCTTTCTTT	CASSAEGTVKAFF
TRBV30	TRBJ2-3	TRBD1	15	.	TGTGCCTGGAGTGCGGGACAGGGGAGCACAGATACGCAGTATTTT	CAWSAGQGSTDTQYF
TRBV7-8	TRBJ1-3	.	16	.	TGTGCCAGCAGCTTAGTCGTGGGCCGCTCTGGAAACACCATATATTTT	CASSLVVGRSGNTIYF
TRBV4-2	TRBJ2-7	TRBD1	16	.	TGTGCCAGCAGCCAAGATTCCGGGACAGGGGGATATGGGCAGTACTTC	CASSQDSGTGGYGQYF
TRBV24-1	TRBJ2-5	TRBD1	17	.	TGTGCCACCAGTGATTCGGGACAGGGTGGCCCTCAAGAGACCCAGTACTTC	CATSDSGQGGPQETQYF
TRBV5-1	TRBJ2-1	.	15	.	TGCGCCAGCAGCAAGGACACGAGCTCCTACAATGAGCAGTTCTTC	CASSKDTSSYNEQFF
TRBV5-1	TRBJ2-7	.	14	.	TGCGCCAGCTCGAGGACTCAGGAATCCTACGAGCAGTACTTC	CASSRTQESYEQYF
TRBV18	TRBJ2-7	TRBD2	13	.	TGTGCCAGCACGGGAGGTTCGGCCTACGAGCAGTACTTC	CASTGGSAYEQYF
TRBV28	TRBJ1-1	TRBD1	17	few	TGTGCCAGCAGTTCGAGACAGGGGCGCCCGGCGGCCACTGAAGCTTTCTTT	CASSSRQGRPAATEAFF
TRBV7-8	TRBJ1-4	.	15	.	TGTGCCAGCAGCTTAGATAACTCCGAGATGGAAAAACTGTTTTTT	CASSLDNSEMEKLFF
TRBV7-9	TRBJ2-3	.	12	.	TGTGCCAGCAGGACTAGTACGGATACGCAGTATTTT	CASRTSTDTQYF
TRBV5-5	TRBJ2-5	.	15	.	TGTGCCAGCAGCTTTATCCAGGGCCCGCGGGAGACCCAGTACTTC	CASSFIQGPRETQYF
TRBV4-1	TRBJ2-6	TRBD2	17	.	TGCGCCAGCAGCCAAGGAGCGGGGTTCTCTGGGGCCAACGTCCTGACTTTC	CASSQGAGFSGANVLTF
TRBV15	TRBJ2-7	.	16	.	TGTGCCACCAGCAGAGATCCCCCCAGGGGGGCTTACGAGCAGTACTTC	CATSRDPPRGAYEQYF
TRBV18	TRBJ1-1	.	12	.	TGTGCCAGCTCACGGGGCTCCGGGGAAGCTTTCTTT	CASSRGSGEAFF
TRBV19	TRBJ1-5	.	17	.	TGTGCCAGTAGTATCGGAGTCAGGGGCCCCAGCAATCAGCCCCAGCATTTT	CASSIGVRGPSNQPQHF
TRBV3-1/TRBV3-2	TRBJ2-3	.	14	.	TGTGCCAGCAGCCAAAGCCTAGCCACAGATACGCAGTATTTT	CASSQSLATDTQYF
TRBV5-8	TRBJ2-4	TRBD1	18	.	TGTGCCAGCAGCTTGGGACGAGACAGGGACCGAGCCAAAAACATTCAGTACTTC	CASSLGRDRDRAKNIQYF
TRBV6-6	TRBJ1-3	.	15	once	TGTGCCAGCAGTTACACGTCGGACAGTGGAAACACCATATATTTT	CASSYTSDSGNTIYF
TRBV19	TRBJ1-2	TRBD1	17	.	TGTGCCAGTACCCCTCGGGACAGGGTGTTAACTAACTATGGCTACACCTTC	CASTPRDRVLTNYGYTF
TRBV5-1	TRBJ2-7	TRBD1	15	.	TGCGCCAGCAGCTTGGGGACAGGGGGTCTTTACGAGCAGTACTTC	CASSLGTGGLYEQYF
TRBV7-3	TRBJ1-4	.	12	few	TGTGCCAGCAGCTTATACGCGGGACAACTGTTTTTT	CASSLYAGQLFF
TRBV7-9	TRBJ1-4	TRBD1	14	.	TGTGCCAGCAGAAAGGACAGGGGTAATGAAAAACTGTTTTTT	CASRKDRGNEKLFF
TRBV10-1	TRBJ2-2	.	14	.	TGCGCCAGCAGGAGCGGGTTTGGAACCGGGGAGCTGTTTTTT	CASRSGFGTGELFF
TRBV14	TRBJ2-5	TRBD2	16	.	TGTGCCAGCAGCCAAATTAGCGGGCCCGATCAAGAGACCCAGTACTTC	CASSQISGPDQETQYF
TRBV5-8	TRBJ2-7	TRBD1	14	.	TGTGCCAGCAGCTTGAGAACAGGGGGCTACGAGCAGTACTTC	CASSLRTGGYEQYF
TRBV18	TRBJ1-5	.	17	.	TGTGCCAGCTCACCCGGGGGAACAGCGCTGGGGAATCAGCCCCAGCATTTT	CASSPGGTALGNQPQHF
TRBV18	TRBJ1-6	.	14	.	TGTGCCAGCTCACCACCGATCAGTAATTCACCCCTCCACTTT	CASSPPISNSPLHF
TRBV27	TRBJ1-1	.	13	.	TGTGCCAGCAGTATTTATTACTCCACTGAAGCTTTCTTT	CASSIYYSTEAFF
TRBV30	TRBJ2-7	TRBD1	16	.	TGTGCCTGGAGTGTAGGTCCCAACTTTTCCGGGACAGGGGAGTACTTC	CAWSVGPNFSGTGEYF
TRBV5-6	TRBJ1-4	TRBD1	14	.	TGTGCCAGCAGCTTGGACAGGACAGGGGAAAAACTGTTTTTT	CASSLDRTGEKLFF
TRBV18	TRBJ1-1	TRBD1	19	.	TGTGCCAGCTCACCCTACCAGGGACAGGGATTGTGGTTCGACACTGAAGCTTTCTTT	CASSPYQGQGLWFDTEAFF
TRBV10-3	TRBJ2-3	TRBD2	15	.	TGTGCCTCGCACGCCGGGAGGGCCGTCACAGATACGCAGTATTTT	CASHAGRAVTDTQYF
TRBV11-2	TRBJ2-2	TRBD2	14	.	TGTGCCAGCACCCCGGCCGGGGGGGCCGGGGAGCTGTTTTTT	CASTPAGGAGELFF
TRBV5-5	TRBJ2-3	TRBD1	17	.	TGTGCCAGCAGCTTAGACAGGGGGTCGGGGATCACAGATACGCAGTATTTT	CASSLDRGSGITDTQYF
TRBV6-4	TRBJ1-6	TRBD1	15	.	TGTGCCAGCTCACAGGGGGACGCCTTAAATTCACCCCTCCACTTT	CASSQGDALNSPLHF
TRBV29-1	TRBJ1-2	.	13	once	TGCAGCGTTGTAACAGGGACCTCCTATGGCTACACCTTC	CSVVTGTSYGYTF
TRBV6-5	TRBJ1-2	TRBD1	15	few	TGTGCCAGCAGTTACTCGACAGGGAGTCTTAATGGCTACACCTTC	CASSYSTGSLNGYTF
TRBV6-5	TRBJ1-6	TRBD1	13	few	TGTGCCAGCACCCTGACAGGGGACACACCCCTCCACTTT	CASTLTGDTPLHF
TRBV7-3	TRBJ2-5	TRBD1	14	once	TGTGCCAGCAGCTTGACAGGGAACCGGGAGACCCAGTACTTC	CASSLTGNRETQYF
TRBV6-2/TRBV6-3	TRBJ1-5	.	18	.	TGTGCCAGCAGTTACTCGATTTTCATCCAGAAACTAGGACAGCCCCAGCATTTT	CASSYSIFIQKLGQPQHF
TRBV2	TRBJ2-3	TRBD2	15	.	TGTGCCAGCTCGGGACTAGCGGGGGGCACAGATACGCAGTATTTT	CASSGLAGGTDTQYF
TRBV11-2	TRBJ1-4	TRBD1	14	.	TGTGCCAGCAGCTCCGGGACAGGGAACGAAAAACTGTTTTTT	CASSSGTGNEKLFF
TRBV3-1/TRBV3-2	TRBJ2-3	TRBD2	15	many	TGTGCCAGCAGTCCCAGCGGGGGGGTCACAGATACGCAGTATTTT	CASSPSGGVTDTQYF
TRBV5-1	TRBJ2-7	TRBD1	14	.	TGCGCCAGCAACCCGGGGACAGGGGGTTACGAGCAGTACTTC	CASNPGTGGYEQYF
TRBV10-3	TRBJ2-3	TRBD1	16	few	TGTGCCATCAGTGAGTCGGGAAGGGGGCCAACAGATACGCAGTATTTT	CAISESGRGPTDTQYF